This TCR beta chain was captured by sequencing in a study of T-cell reconstitution after alpha-beta-depleted transplantation in children. Comments on this clonotype: Antigen specificity is unknown.

Construction of the TCRbeta library involved unique molecular identifiers. Using its own MiXCR run on the PCR reads, TCRdb lists one record per CDR3 protein. The table lists around 800,000 distinct CDR3 sequences, roughly 15% of them singletons. Germline values: CDR1 MGHRA, CDR2 YSYEKL. CDR3 size: 12 residues. V was trimmed by 0 bases and J by 14 bases, leaving 11 bases between them. Regarding the study as a whole: Diversity of TCRbeta at day 60 was high in some patients, arising from surviving recipient T cells and thymic progenitors. T-cell counts and diversity at one year following transplant were attributed mainly to newly produced T cells. There were reportedly several hundred expanded graft clones from which alpha-beta T cells came about two months after transplant.

The chain couples TRBV4-1 to TRBJ2-4; weak D call: TRBD1 (6 bases). Material: PBMCs, mostly from graft donor cells, obtained 360 days after TCRalphabeta/CD19-depleted stem cell transplant. This clonotype was sampled from a male patient between 10 and 17 years old who had a stem cell transplant for acute lymphoblastic leukemia, so the T cells may come from the graft donor. The CDR3 bases are TGCGCCAGCAGCCAAGATGTAACAGGGAAGTACTTC. Its protein is CASSQDVTGKYF.